This T cell receptor beta chain was sequenced during a study of T cells after yellow fever vaccination. Study overall: Preparing low-cell-number fractions relied on SMART-Seq v4 Ultra Low Input. General study points: Abundant clonotypes (contaminants from the bulk population) could be present in FACS-sorted repertoires. Weaker overall, the secondary response nonetheless peaked faster (day 5 versus 15).

Germline values: CDR1 MNHEY, CDR2 SMNVEV (reference sequence). The V end was cut by 1 base, the J end by 3 bases, with 13 bases between. This CDR3 is built from 15 residues. For this clonotype: The antigen is undetermined.

From the 5' RACE reads, TCRdb called clonotypes with MiXCR, one entry per CDR3 protein. Here the sample spans 500,000 to 700,000 distinct CDR3 sequences, about 19% being singletons. The specimen was PBMCs, collected 15 days after the yellow fever booster vaccination. J is TRBJ2-7 and V is TRBV27; possible D gene TRBD1, 5 bases. This TCR was recovered from a man aged 25 to 45 who received the YFV17D yellow fever vaccine. In DNA, the CDR3 is TGTGCCAGCAGTTTATTCAAGGGGCTAAACTACGAGCAGTACTTC. It encodes CASSLFKGLNYEQYF.